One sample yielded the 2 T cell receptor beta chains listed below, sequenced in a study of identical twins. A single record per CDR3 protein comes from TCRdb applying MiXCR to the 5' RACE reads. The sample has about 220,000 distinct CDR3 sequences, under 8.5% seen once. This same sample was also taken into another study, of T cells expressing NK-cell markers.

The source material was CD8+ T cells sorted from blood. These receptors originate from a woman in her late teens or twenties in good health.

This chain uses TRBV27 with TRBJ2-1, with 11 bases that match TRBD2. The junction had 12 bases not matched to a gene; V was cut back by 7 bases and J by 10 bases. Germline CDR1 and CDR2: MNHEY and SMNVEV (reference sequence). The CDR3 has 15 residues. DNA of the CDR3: TGTGCCAGCACTCTGGCTCTAGCGGGAGGAGGGGAGCAGTTCTTC. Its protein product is CASTLALAGGGEQFF.

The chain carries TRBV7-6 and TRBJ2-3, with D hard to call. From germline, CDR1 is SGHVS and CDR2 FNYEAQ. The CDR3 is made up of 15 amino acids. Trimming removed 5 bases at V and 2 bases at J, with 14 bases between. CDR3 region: CASSGFMGITDTQYF. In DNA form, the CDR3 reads TGTGCCAGCAGCGGATTCATGGGGATCACAGATACGCAGTATTTT.